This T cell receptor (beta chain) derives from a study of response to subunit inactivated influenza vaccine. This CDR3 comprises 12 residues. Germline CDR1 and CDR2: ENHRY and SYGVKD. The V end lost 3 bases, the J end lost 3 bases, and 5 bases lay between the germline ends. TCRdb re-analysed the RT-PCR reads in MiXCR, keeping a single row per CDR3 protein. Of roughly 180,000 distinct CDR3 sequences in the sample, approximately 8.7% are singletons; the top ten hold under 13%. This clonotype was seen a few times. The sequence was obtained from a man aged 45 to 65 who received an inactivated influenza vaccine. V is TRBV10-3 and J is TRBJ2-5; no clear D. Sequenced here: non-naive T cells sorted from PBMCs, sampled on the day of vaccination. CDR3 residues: CAISDQKETQYF. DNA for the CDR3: TGTGCCATCAGTGACCAAAAAGAGACCCAGTACTTC.